Listed here is a single T cell receptor beta chain. The data are from a study of PD-L1 blockade in urothelial cancer. Libraries were prepared by immunoSEQ multiplex PCR; TCRdb keeps only in-frame clonotypes and omits some of them. The sample includes some 51,000 clones, 70% to 90% seen only once; the top ten take approximately 16%. The receptor comes from a man aged 55 to 69 with urothelial cancer. This sample comprised PBMCs, obtained around atezolizumab (anti-PD-L1) treatment.

The CDR3 region is CASSLVGQFYNSPLHF. The CDR3 coding sequence is TGCGCCAGCAGCTTGGTCGGACAGTTTTATAATTCACCCCTCCACTTT. The chain employs TRBV5-1 and TRBJ1-6, with D tentatively TRBD1 (6 bases). The germline V gene has CDR1 SGHRS and CDR2 YFSETQ. V lost 0 bases and J lost 4, with 11 bases in between. The CDR3 spans 16 residues.